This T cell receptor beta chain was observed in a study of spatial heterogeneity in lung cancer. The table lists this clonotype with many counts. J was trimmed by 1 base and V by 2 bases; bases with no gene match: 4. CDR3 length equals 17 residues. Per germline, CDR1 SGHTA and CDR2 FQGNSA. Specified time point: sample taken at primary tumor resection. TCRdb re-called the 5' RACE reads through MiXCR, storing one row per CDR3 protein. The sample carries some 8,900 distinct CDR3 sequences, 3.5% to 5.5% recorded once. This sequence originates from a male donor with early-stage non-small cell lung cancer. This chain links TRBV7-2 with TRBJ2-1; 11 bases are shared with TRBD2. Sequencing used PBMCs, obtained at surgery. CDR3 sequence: CASSLTRTSGSYNEQFF. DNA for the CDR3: TGTGCCAGCAGCTTAACTAGGACTAGCGGGTCCTACAATGAGCAGTTCTTC.